This TCR beta chain came from a study of blood T cells in healthy people across ages. Together with a sample-barcoded 5' primer, a J-beta primer mix was included in a second PCR lasting about 7 to 12 cycles. From the 5' RACE reads, TCRdb called clonotypes with MiXCR, one entry per CDR3 protein. Here the sample spans 550,000 to 750,000 distinct CDR3 sequences, under 25% being singletons. V was cut by 5 bases and J by 1 base, with 8 bases left in between. This CDR3 contains 13 residues. The V gene's germline CDR1 is SEHNR and CDR2 FQNEAQ (reference sequence). This clonotype was sampled from an older man in good health. The sample comprised blood. This chain joins TRBV7-9 and TRBJ1-1; no firm D call. The CDR3 nucleotides are TGTGCCAGCAGCCCGGACGCGAACACTGAAGCTTTCTTT. This encodes CASSPDANTEAFF.